The 10 T cell receptor beta chains given below trace back to one sample, sequenced in a study of blood T cell repertoires in COVID-19. The repertoire was sequenced with immunoSEQ multiplex PCR; TCRdb's copy has only in-frame clones and lacks some. This sample has a few hundred thousand clones, with roughly 84% found just once. Sample: PBMCs or T cells enriched from blood (not recorded which). Source of these receptors: a woman between 40 and 50 years old who had recovered from COVID-19.

The chain couples TRBV19 to TRBJ1-2; 9 bases map to TRBD1. This CDR3 spans 15 amino acids. J lost 3 bases, V lost 4 bases, and 6 bases had no gene match. The germline V gene encodes CDR1 LNHDA and CDR2 SQIVND (reference sequence). CDR3 nucleotide sequence: TGTGCCAGTAGTAACCAGGGACAGGGAGACTATGGCTACACCTTC. It is translated as CASSNQGQGDYGYTF.

This chain links TRBV9 with TRBJ2-1; 7 positions match TRBD2. CDR1 SGDLS and CDR2 YYNGEE come from the germline V gene. This CDR3 is 17 amino acids long. The ends lost 3 bases at V and 5 bases at J; junction bases unmatched: 14. The CDR3 spells CASSAHPGREVDNEQFF. The CDR3 DNA follows: TGTGCCAGCAGCGCCCACCCCGGTCGGGAGGTCGACAATGAGCAGTTCTTC.

The chain carries TRBV7-9 and TRBJ2-5; no definite D call. The CDR3 extends over 12 amino acids. The ends were cut back, 5 bases at V and 5 bases at J, with 9 bases in the middle. Germline assignment: CDR1 SEHNR and CDR2 FQNEAQ (reference sequence). The CDR3: CASSPDLETQYF. Here the CDR3 DNA reads TGTGCCAGCAGCCCCGACTTGGAGACCCAGTACTTC.

In its sample, this clone was seen once. The chain couples TRBV3-1 (or the pseudogene TRBV3-2) to TRBJ1-2; 7 positions agree with TRBD1. The CDR3 consists of 13 residues. Losses at the gene ends were 4 bases for V and 8 bases for J; bases not matched to a gene: 7. Germline assignment: CDR1 LGHDT and CDR2 YNNKEL (reference sequence). CDR3 DNA sequence: TGTGCCAGCAGCCGAGGGGGCGAGGGAGGCTACACCTTC. Protein: CASSRGGEGGYTF.

V and J are TRBV28 and TRBJ2-1; TRBD2 matches 16 bases. The length of the CDR3 is 16 residues. Trimming at V came to 6 bases and at J to 10 bases, leaving 9 bases not matched to a gene. CDR1 is MDHEN, CDR2 SYDVKM, per germline. The CDR3 DNA reads as TGTGCCAGCAGCCAACCTGGGACTAGCGGGAGGGAAGAGCAGTTCTTC. Translated, it gives CASSQPGTSGREEQFF.

A few counts support this clone. V is TRBV7-2 and J is TRBJ2-5, with 11 nucleotides matching TRBD2. The J segment lost 4 bases and the V segment lost 2 bases, leaving 12 bases of the junction unmatched. Germline V gene sequence: CDR1 SGHTA, CDR2 FQGNSA. CDR3 length: 18 amino acids. The CDR3 region has the DNA TGTGCCAGCAGCTTAATTAGCGGGAGGGCCGCATATCGAGAGACCCAGTACTTC. It codes for CASSLISGRAAYRETQYF.

DNA for the CDR3: TGCGCCAGCAGCTTGTCTGAGGGTGGCTACAATGAGCAGTTCTTC. It translates to CASSLSEGGYNEQFF. The genes are TRBV5-1 and TRBJ2-1, with D possibly matching TRBD2 (5 bases). V was cut by 1 base and J by 3 bases, with 11 bases left in between. The germline CDR1 and CDR2 sequences are SGHRS and YFSETQ. This CDR3 is 15 amino acids long.

The rearrangement links TRBV5-4 to TRBJ2-2, with D uncertain. The V and J ends lost 0 bases and 1 base respectively, with 7 bases between them. The CDR3 length is 15 residues. Germline loops: CDR1 SGHNT, CDR2 YYREEE (reference sequence). The CDR3 protein is CASSLARKNTGELFF. CDR3 coding DNA: TGTGCCAGCAGCTTGGCCCGTAAGAACACCGGGGAGCTGTTTTTT.

The J gene is TRBJ2-3, the V gene TRBV5-1; weak D call: TRBD2 (5 bases). CDR3 size: 13 residues. V dropped 2 bases and J dropped 5 bases, with 9 bases sitting between them. Germline CDR1 SGHRS, CDR2 YFSETQ. The CDR3 DNA is TGCGCCAGCAGCTTACCCGGGGAAGATACGCAGTATTTT. This codes for CASSLPGEDTQYF.

V is TRBV7-2 and J is TRBJ2-5; 7 nucleotides align to TRBD2. V shed 3 bases and J 5 bases; nucleotides not matched to a gene: 12. CDR3 length: 16 residues. Germline V gene data show CDR1 as SGHTA and CDR2 as FQGNSA. Here the CDR3 reads CASSLYAGVVGETQYF. CDR3 nucleotide sequence: TGTGCCAGCAGCTTGTATGCGGGAGTGGTAGGGGAGACCCAGTACTTC.